These T cell receptor beta chains were read from a single sample in a study of T-cell reconstitution after alpha-beta-depleted transplantation in children. One entry per CDR3 protein results from TCRdb running MiXCR on the PCR reads. The data show hundreds of thousands of distinct CDR3 sequences, roughly 24% seen once. The sequencing used PBMCs, mostly from graft donor cells, collected 360 days after TCRalphabeta/CD19-depleted stem cell transplant. These receptors were obtained from a boy under two years old who had a stem cell transplant for acute myeloid leukemia, so the T cells may come from the graft donor. Each CDR3 is given with its conserved first and last residue. The order of the fields is CDR3 DNA, CDR3 protein, clone size, D gene, V gene, J gene. A D gene is named only where the DNA matches it firmly. Only part of the rows carry a size: once, few, many, or a class if the clone is expanded.

CDR3 DNA: TGCGCCAGCAGCTTGCGCCTAGCGGAACCAATTAGTACGCAGTATTTT
CDR3 protein: CASSLRLAEPISTQYF
clone size: few
D gene: TRBD2
V gene: TRBV5-1
J gene: TRBJ2-3

CDR3 DNA: TGTGCCAGCAGCTTAGGGGCGGGAAAGTATGGCTACACCTTC
CDR3 protein: CASSLGAGKYGYTF
clone size: .
D gene: .
V gene: TRBV11-2
J gene: TRBJ1-2

CDR3 DNA: TGCAGTGCTAGGGAGGCTTTTTATGGCTACACCTTC
CDR3 protein: CSAREAFYGYTF
clone size: few
D gene: .
V gene: TRBV20-1
J gene: TRBJ1-2

CDR3 DNA: TGTGCCAGCAGCCCCGGGGCAGCTACAGATACGCAGTATTTT
CDR3 protein: CASSPGAATDTQYF
clone size: .
D gene: .
V gene: TRBV11-3
J gene: TRBJ2-3

CDR3 DNA: TGCAGTGCCATGGGGACTAGCGGGGGGCCAGATACGCAGTATTTT
CDR3 protein: CSAMGTSGGPDTQYF
clone size: many
D gene: TRBD2
V gene: TRBV20-1
J gene: TRBJ2-3

CDR3 DNA: TGCAGCGCAGTCCCCCAGGGGAGTGCCACAGATACGCAGTATTTT
CDR3 protein: CSAVPQGSATDTQYF
clone size: many
D gene: .
V gene: TRBV29-1
J gene: TRBJ2-3

CDR3 DNA: TGTGCCACAGACGGGGGCGCTGGATTGGATACGCAGTATTTT
CDR3 protein: CATDGGAGLDTQYF
clone size: .
D gene: .
V gene: TRBV19
J gene: TRBJ2-3

CDR3 DNA: TGCAGTGCTTCTAGCGGGGGGGACACAGATACGCAGTATTTT
CDR3 protein: CSASSGGDTDTQYF
clone size: .
D gene: TRBD2
V gene: TRBV20-1
J gene: TRBJ2-3

CDR3 DNA: TGTGCCAGCAGCCCGCGGAGGGACCCTTACAATGAGCAGTTCTTC
CDR3 protein: CASSPRRDPYNEQFF
clone size: .
D gene: .
V gene: TRBV7-9
J gene: TRBJ2-1

CDR3 DNA: TGTGCCAGCAGCCAAGATGAACCAGTGGGCTACACCTTC
CDR3 protein: CASSQDEPVGYTF
clone size: many
D gene: .
V gene: TRBV3-1
J gene: TRBJ1-2

CDR3 DNA: TGTGCCAGCAGCGCCGGCGGGGGGTCCTACAATGAGCAGTTCTTC
CDR3 protein: CASSAGGGSYNEQFF
clone size: many
D gene: TRBD2
V gene: TRBV5-8
J gene: TRBJ2-1

CDR3 DNA: TGCAGTGCCCCCCCCAGGGTGAAGGGACAAGAGACCCAGTACTTC
CDR3 protein: CSAPPRVKGQETQYF
clone size: .
D gene: .
V gene: TRBV20-1
J gene: TRBJ2-5

CDR3 DNA: TGTGCCAGCAGTTACTCACGGACAGGGAGTAATTCACCCCTCCACTTT
CDR3 protein: CASSYSRTGSNSPLHF
clone size: .
D gene: TRBD1
V gene: TRBV6-5
J gene: TRBJ1-6

CDR3 DNA: TGTGCCAGCAGCCTGGACAGGTCGCAGTCCCAGCATTTT
CDR3 protein: CASSLDRSQSQHF
clone size: few
D gene: TRBD1
V gene: TRBV7-2
J gene: TRBJ1-5

CDR3 DNA: TGTGCCAGCGGCCCCTCTGGGGGACTAGCTGTCGCGTTT
CDR3 protein: CASGPSGGLAVAF
clone size: .
D gene: TRBD2
V gene: TRBV2
J gene: TRBJ2-3

CDR3 DNA: TGTGCCAGCAGAAGGGACAGCTTCAGAAATAACAATGAGCAGTTCTTC
CDR3 protein: CASRRDSFRNNNEQFF
clone size: .
D gene: TRBD1
V gene: TRBV12-3/TRBV12-4
J gene: TRBJ2-1

CDR3 DNA: TGTGCCAGCAGCCAAGATCGGACGTACAAGGTTACGCAGTATTTT
CDR3 protein: CASSQDRTYKVTQYF
clone size: .
D gene: .
V gene: TRBV4-2
J gene: TRBJ2-3

CDR3 DNA: TGTGCCAGCAGAAAAACCAATAGGGACAGCGGGGAGCTGTTTTTT
CDR3 protein: CASRKTNRDSGELFF
clone size: .
D gene: TRBD1
V gene: TRBV6-4
J gene: TRBJ2-2

CDR3 DNA: TGTGCCAGCAGTTTATGGGCGGAGGGCAATGAGCAGTTCTTC
CDR3 protein: CASSLWAEGNEQFF
clone size: many
D gene: .
V gene: TRBV27
J gene: TRBJ2-1

CDR3 DNA: TGTGCCAGCAGCTTCGGGACAGGGAGTGGCTACACCTTC
CDR3 protein: CASSFGTGSGYTF
clone size: .
D gene: TRBD1
V gene: TRBV7-2
J gene: TRBJ1-2

CDR3 DNA: TGTGCCAGCAGTTTTGACCCCTATATTTCGAACACTGAAGCTTTCTTT
CDR3 protein: CASSFDPYISNTEAFF
clone size: few
D gene: .
V gene: TRBV27
J gene: TRBJ1-1

CDR3 DNA: TGTGCCAGCAGTACCCGGAGGGATGAGCAGTACTTC
CDR3 protein: CASSTRRDEQYF
clone size: many
D gene: .
V gene: TRBV6-6
J gene: TRBJ2-7

CDR3 DNA: TGCAGCGTTGGCATCGGAAGCTCTGGAAACACCATATATTTT
CDR3 protein: CSVGIGSSGNTIYF
clone size: many
D gene: .
V gene: TRBV29-1
J gene: TRBJ1-3

CDR3 DNA: TGTGCCTTTGGACGCGAAGCTTTCTTT
CDR3 protein: CAFGREAFF
clone size: .
D gene: .
V gene: TRBV30
J gene: TRBJ1-1

CDR3 DNA: TGTGCCATCAGTGAGGAAAGACAGTCCTGGTACCAAGAGACCCAGTACTTC
CDR3 protein: CAISEERQSWYQETQYF
clone size: few
D gene: .
V gene: TRBV10-3
J gene: TRBJ2-5

CDR3 DNA: TGTGCCAGCAGCCCCAGACCCAAACTCGGGGCTGAAGCTTTCTTT
CDR3 protein: CASSPRPKLGAEAFF
clone size: .
D gene: .
V gene: TRBV7-6
J gene: TRBJ1-1

CDR3 DNA: TGCAGCGTTGAACGTCAGGGTCTTAGGACGCAGTATTTT
CDR3 protein: CSVERQGLRTQYF
clone size: many
D gene: .
V gene: TRBV29-1
J gene: TRBJ2-3

CDR3 DNA: TGCGCCAGCCGACAGGGTATCGACTATGGCTACACCTTC
CDR3 protein: CASRQGIDYGYTF
clone size: .
D gene: TRBD1
V gene: TRBV5-1
J gene: TRBJ1-2

CDR3 DNA: TGCAGTGCTAGAGCGCCCCCCCCGCCGGCGAGAATGGGCACAGATACGCAGTATTTT
CDR3 protein: CSARAPPPPARMGTDTQYF
clone size: many
D gene: .
V gene: TRBV20-1
J gene: TRBJ2-3

CDR3 DNA: TGTGCCAGCAGCGTAGACAGGGCGGGATTGAACACTGAAGCTTTCTTT
CDR3 protein: CASSVDRAGLNTEAFF
clone size: .
D gene: .
V gene: TRBV9
J gene: TRBJ1-1

CDR3 DNA: TGTGCCACCAGCAGGGGACAGGGGAATTCACCCCTCCACTTT
CDR3 protein: CATSRGQGNSPLHF
clone size: few
D gene: TRBD1
V gene: TRBV15
J gene: TRBJ1-6

CDR3 DNA: TGCAGTGCTCGCAGGACAGGATATAATGAAAAACTGTTTTTT
CDR3 protein: CSARRTGYNEKLFF
clone size: many
D gene: TRBD1
V gene: TRBV20-1
J gene: TRBJ1-4

CDR3 DNA: TGTGCCAGCAGCAAGCCCGGAGGGTCTGCTTCACCCCTCCACTTT
CDR3 protein: CASSKPGGSASPLHF
clone size: .
D gene: .
V gene: TRBV12-3/TRBV12-4
J gene: TRBJ1-6

CDR3 DNA: TGCGCCAGCCATAGAGATGGTAGAGAGACCCAGTACTTC
CDR3 protein: CASHRDGRETQYF
clone size: .
D gene: .
V gene: TRBV5-1
J gene: TRBJ2-5

CDR3 DNA: TGTGCCTGGAGTGTTCCGCTCTACAGGGTTCTCTATGGCTACACCTTC
CDR3 protein: CAWSVPLYRVLYGYTF
clone size: .
D gene: .
V gene: TRBV30
J gene: TRBJ1-2

CDR3 DNA: TGCAGCGCTCGCGACAGGGGTCGTGGCGAGCAGTTCTTC
CDR3 protein: CSARDRGRGEQFF
clone size: many
D gene: TRBD1
V gene: TRBV29-1
J gene: TRBJ2-1

CDR3 DNA: TGCAGTGCTAGAGAGTCGTATTTGAGCAATCAGCCCCAGCATTTT
CDR3 protein: CSARESYLSNQPQHF
clone size: .
D gene: .
V gene: TRBV20-1
J gene: TRBJ1-5

CDR3 DNA: TGCAGTGCTAGATCTTTTCAGACCTATAATTCACCCCTCCACTTT
CDR3 protein: CSARSFQTYNSPLHF
clone size: .
D gene: .
V gene: TRBV20-1
J gene: TRBJ1-6

CDR3 DNA: TGTGCCAGCAGTGAACAGGGAGTTGGGCTAATAGAAGCTTTCTTT
CDR3 protein: CASSEQGVGLIEAFF
clone size: many
D gene: .
V gene: TRBV12-3/TRBV12-4
J gene: TRBJ1-1

CDR3 DNA: TGTGCCAGCACCCTGGGGGGCCGCAATGAGCAGTTCTTC
CDR3 protein: CASTLGGRNEQFF
clone size: few
D gene: .
V gene: TRBV27
J gene: TRBJ2-1

CDR3 DNA: TGTGCCAGCAGTTTAGGGCTGTCGGGCCAGAGACAAGAGACCCAGTACTTC
CDR3 protein: CASSLGLSGQRQETQYF
clone size: few
D gene: .
V gene: TRBV28
J gene: TRBJ2-5

CDR3 DNA: TGTGCCAGCAGCTTAGGCGCCTTTCGCTTCCAGGAGGGCTACGAGCAGTACTTC
CDR3 protein: CASSLGAFRFQEGYEQYF
clone size: .
D gene: .
V gene: TRBV7-2
J gene: TRBJ2-7

CDR3 DNA: TGCAGCGTTGAAATGAGGCAGGGGAACACTGAAGCTTTCTTT
CDR3 protein: CSVEMRQGNTEAFF
clone size: .
D gene: .
V gene: TRBV29-1
J gene: TRBJ1-1

CDR3 DNA: TGCAGCACCCCGGGGAGCTCCTACAATGAGCAGTTCTTC
CDR3 protein: CSTPGSSYNEQFF
clone size: .
D gene: .
V gene: TRBV20-1
J gene: TRBJ2-1

CDR3 DNA: TGTGCCATCAGAGGGGCAGGGTCACACAATGAGCAGTTCTTC
CDR3 protein: CAIRGAGSHNEQFF
clone size: .
D gene: .
V gene: TRBV10-3
J gene: TRBJ2-1

CDR3 DNA: TGTGCCAGCAGAACACAGGGGGGCACAGATACGCAGTATTTT
CDR3 protein: CASRTQGGTDTQYF
clone size: many
D gene: TRBD1
V gene: TRBV7-2
J gene: TRBJ2-3

CDR3 DNA: TGTGCCAGCAGCCCCCCGACTAGCGGGGGACGTGAGCAGTTCTTC
CDR3 protein: CASSPPTSGGREQFF
clone size: .
D gene: TRBD2
V gene: TRBV13
J gene: TRBJ2-1

CDR3 DNA: TGTGCCAGCAGCCAAGACAAAGGACCCAAACGAGAGACCCAGTACTTC
CDR3 protein: CASSQDKGPKRETQYF
clone size: .
D gene: .
V gene: TRBV14
J gene: TRBJ2-5

CDR3 DNA: TGCAGTGCTAGACGGTTCAATCAGCCCCAGCATTTT
CDR3 protein: CSARRFNQPQHF
clone size: few
D gene: .
V gene: TRBV20-1
J gene: TRBJ1-5

CDR3 DNA: TGTGCCATCAGAGGAGGGGCAGATACGCAGTATTTT
CDR3 protein: CAIRGGADTQYF
clone size: many
D gene: .
V gene: TRBV10-3
J gene: TRBJ2-3